This TCR beta chain was recorded in a study of T cell responses to AZD1222 COVID-19 vaccine. Across the whole study: Second doses that came at about 4 or about 12 weeks were put together.

Germline V lookup: CDR1 SGHNT, CDR2 YYREEE (reference sequence). The length of the CDR3 is 15 residues. With V trimmed by 2 bases and J by 7 bases, 7 bases remained unmatched. Profiled with immunoSEQ multiplex PCR; TCRdb holds only in-frame clones, not every one. The table records some 120,000 clones, about 80% of them present only once. This TCR came from an adult in good health. The specimen comprised peripheral blood, sampled on day 0 of AZD1222 vaccination. The genes are TRBV5-4 and TRBJ2-1; 9 bases match TRBD1. For the CDR3, the DNA is TGTGCCAGCAGCTTTAAACAGGGGGCTGGGAATGAGCAGTTCTTC. This translates into CASSFKQGAGNEQFF. The variable domain in full, with the rest retrieved from reference TRBV5-4 and TRBJ2-1, is ETGVTQSPTHLIKTRGQQVTLRCSSQSGHNTVSWYQQALGQGPQFIFQYYREEENGRGNFPPRFSGLQFPNYSSELNVNALELDDSALYLCASSFKQGAGNEQFFGPGTRLTVL.